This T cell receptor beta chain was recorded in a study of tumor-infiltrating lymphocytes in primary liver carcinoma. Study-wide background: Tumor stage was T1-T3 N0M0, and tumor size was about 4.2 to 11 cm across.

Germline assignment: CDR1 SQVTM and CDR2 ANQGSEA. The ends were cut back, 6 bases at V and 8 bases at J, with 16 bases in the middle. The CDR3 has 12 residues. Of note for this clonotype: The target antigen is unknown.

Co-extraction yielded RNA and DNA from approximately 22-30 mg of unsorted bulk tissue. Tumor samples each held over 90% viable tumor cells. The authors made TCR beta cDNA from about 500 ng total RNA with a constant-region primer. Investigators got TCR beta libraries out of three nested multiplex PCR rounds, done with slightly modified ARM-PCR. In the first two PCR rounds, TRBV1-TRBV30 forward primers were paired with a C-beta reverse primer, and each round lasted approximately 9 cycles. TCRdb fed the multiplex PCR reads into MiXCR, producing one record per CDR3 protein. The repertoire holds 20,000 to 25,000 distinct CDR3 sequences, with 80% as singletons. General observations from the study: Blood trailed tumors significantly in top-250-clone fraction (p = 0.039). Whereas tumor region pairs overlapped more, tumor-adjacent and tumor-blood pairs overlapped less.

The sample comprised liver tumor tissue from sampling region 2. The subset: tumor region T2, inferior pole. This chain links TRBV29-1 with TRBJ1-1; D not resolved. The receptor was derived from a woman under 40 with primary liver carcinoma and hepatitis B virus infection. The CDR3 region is CSVEIGSREAFF. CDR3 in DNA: TGCAGCGTCGAGATAGGGAGCAGGGAAGCTTTCTTT.